This T cell receptor (beta chain) originates from a study of CD4 T cells in relation to SARS-CoV-2 and coronaviruses. Background on the study: Controls used an HIV-1 Nef peptide pool or no peptide.

V lost 3 bases to trimming and J lost 7 bases, with 15 bases between them. The germline V gene encodes CDR1 KGHSH and CDR2 LQKENI. This CDR3 has 15 amino acids. The unexposed donors gave CD4+ T cells in about 2011-2019, prior to COVID-19. CD4+ T cells were isolated from the cells after 10 days of culture. As cell numbers allowed, unexposed-donor CD4+ T cells faced SARS-CoV-2 S/N and four cold-coronavirus spikes. Sequencing was performed with immunoSEQ multiplex PCR; in TCRdb, only in-frame clones are kept and a portion is missing. This table has over 25,000 clones, 75% to 80% appearing once. With respect to this clone: Its antigen is as yet unknown.

Sequencing was carried out using CD4+ T cells from PBMCs, cultured in vitro. This chain connects TRBV18 to TRBJ1-4; no clear D. The source is a human donor in good health. CDR3 in DNA: TGTGCCAGCTCACCGGCCATGGGCCCGGGTGAAAAACTGTTTTTT. This codes for CASSPAMGPGEKLFF.